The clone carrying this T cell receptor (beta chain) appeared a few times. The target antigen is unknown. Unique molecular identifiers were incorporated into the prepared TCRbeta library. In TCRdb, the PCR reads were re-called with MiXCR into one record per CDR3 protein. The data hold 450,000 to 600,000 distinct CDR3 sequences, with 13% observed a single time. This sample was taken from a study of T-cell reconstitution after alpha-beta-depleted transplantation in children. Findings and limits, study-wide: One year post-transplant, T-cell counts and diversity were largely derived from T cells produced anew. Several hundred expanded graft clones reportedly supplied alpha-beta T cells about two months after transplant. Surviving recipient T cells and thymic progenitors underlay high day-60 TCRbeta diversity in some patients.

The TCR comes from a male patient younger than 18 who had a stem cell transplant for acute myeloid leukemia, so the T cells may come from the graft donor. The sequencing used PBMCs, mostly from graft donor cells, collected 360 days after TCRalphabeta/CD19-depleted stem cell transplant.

The CDR3 reads CASSRRDFLLLEQFF. The CDR3 region has the DNA TGTGCCAGCAGCCGCCGGGACTTTCTCTTATTGGAGCAGTTCTTC. The genes are TRBV7-2 and TRBJ2-1; maybe TRBD2 (6 bases). The germline V gene encodes CDR1 SGHTA and CDR2 FQGNSA. The CDR3 is made up of 15 amino acids. V lost 5 bases and J 10 bases, leaving 21 bases between the germline ends.